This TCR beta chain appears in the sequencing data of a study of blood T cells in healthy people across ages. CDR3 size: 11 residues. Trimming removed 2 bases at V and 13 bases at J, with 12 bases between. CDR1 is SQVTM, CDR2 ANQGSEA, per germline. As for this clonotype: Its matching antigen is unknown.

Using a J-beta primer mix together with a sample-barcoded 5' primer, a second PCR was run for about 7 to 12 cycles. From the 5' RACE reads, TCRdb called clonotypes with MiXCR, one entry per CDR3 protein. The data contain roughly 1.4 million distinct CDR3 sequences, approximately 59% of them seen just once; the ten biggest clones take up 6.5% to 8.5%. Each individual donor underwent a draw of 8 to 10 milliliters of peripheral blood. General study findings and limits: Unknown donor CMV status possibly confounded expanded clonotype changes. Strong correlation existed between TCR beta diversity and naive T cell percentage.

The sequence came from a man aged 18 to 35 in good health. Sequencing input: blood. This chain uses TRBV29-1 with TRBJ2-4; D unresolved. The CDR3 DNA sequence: TGCAGCGTTGAATTAGGAAGGAACCAGTACTTC. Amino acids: CSVELGRNQYF.